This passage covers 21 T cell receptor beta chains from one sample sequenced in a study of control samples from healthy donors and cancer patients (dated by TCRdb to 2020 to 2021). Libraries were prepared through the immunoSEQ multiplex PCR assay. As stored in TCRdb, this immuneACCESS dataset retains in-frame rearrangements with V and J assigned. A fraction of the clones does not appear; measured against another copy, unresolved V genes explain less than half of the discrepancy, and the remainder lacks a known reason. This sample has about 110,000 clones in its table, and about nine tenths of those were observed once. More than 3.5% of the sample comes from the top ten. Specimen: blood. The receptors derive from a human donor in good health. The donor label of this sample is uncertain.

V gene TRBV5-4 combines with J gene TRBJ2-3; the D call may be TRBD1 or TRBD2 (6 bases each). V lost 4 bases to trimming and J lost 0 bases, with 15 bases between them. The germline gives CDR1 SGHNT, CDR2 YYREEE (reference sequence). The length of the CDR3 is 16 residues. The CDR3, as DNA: TGTGCCAGCAGCCCGGGGCCGGGGGCTAGCACAGATACGCAGTATTTT. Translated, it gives CASSPGPGASTDTQYF.

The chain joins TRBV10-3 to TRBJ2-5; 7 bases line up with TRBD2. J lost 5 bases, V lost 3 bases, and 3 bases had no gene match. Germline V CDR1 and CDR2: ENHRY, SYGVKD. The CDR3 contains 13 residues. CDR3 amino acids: CAISDFGGETQYF. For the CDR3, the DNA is TGTGCCATCAGTGATTTCGGGGGGGAGACCCAGTACTTC.

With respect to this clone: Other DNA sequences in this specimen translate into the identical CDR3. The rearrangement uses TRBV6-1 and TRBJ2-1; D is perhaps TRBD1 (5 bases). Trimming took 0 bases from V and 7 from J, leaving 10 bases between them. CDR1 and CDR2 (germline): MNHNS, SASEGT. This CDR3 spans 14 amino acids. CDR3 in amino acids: CASSEALRQNEQFF. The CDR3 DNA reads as TGTGCCAGCAGTGAAGCGCTTCGACAGAATGAGCAGTTCTTC.

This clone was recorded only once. The DNA of the CDR3 is TGTGCCAGCACAAGGGGAAACACCATATATTTT. It translates to CASTRGNTIYF. This chain connects TRBV2 to TRBJ1-3; D ambiguous. Germline CDR1 SNHLY, CDR2 FYNNEI. V gave up 7 bases and J gave up 4 bases, with 5 bases separating them. The CDR3 is made up of 11 amino acids.

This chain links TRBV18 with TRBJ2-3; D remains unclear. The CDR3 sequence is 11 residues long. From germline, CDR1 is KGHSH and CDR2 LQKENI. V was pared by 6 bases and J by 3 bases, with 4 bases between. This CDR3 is CASSQTDTQYF. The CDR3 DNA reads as TGTGCCAGCTCCCAGACAGATACGCAGTATTTT.

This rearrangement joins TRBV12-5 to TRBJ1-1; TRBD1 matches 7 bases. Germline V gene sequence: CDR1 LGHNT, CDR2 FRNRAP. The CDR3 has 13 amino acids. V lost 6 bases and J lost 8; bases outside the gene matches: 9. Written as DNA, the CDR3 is TGTGCTAGTGGGCCTACAGGGGCAGGAGAAGCTTTCTTT. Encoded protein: CASGPTGAGEAFF.

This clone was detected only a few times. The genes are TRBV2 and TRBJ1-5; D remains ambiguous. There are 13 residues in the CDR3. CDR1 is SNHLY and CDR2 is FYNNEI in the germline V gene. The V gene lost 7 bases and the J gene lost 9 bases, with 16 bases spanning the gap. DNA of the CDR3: TGTGCCAGCAATGGAGCCGAGGTAGGGCCCCAGCATTTT. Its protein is CASNGAEVGPQHF.

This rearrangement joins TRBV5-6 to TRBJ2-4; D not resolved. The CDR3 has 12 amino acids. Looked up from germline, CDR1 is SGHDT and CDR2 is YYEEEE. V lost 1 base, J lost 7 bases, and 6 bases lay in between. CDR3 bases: TGTGCCAGCAGCTTGACAGCGAACATTCAGTACTTC. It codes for CASSLTANIQYF.

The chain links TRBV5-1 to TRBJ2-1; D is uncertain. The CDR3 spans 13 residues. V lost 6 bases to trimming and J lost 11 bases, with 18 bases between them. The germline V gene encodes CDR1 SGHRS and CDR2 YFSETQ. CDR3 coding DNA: TGCGCCAGCACCCCTCAAATGGACCAGAAGCAGTTCTTC. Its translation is CASTPQMDQKQFF.

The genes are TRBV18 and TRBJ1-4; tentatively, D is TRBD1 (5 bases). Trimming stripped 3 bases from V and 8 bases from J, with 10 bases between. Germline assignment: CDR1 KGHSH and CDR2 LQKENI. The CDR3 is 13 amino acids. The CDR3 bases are TGTGCCAGCTCACCGGACACGAGCGAAAAACTGTTTTTT. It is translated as CASSPDTSEKLFF.

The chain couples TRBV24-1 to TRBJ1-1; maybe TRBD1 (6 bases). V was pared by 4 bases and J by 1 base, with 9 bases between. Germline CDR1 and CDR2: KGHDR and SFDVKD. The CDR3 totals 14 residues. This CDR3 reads CATSEGHTNTEAFF. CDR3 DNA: TGTGCCACCAGTGAGGGACATACGAACACTGAAGCTTTCTTT.

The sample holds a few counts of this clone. The CDR3 is CASSTAHGTRSSYEQYF. CDR3 nucleotide sequence: TGTGCCAGTAGTACGGCACATGGGACACGGAGCTCCTACGAGCAGTACTTC. The chain recombines TRBV19 with TRBJ2-7; TRBD1 is a possible D gene (6 bases). Germline assignment: CDR1 LNHDA and CDR2 SQIVND (reference sequence). Trimming pared 4 bases from V and 0 bases from J, leaving 19 bases between. CDR3 length: 17 amino acids. Full variable domain (outside the CDR3, taken from reference TRBV19 and TRBJ2-7): DGGITQSPKYLFRKEGQNVTLSCEQNLNHDAMYWYRQDPGQGLRLIYYSQIVNDFQKGDIAEGYSVSREKKESFPLTVTSAQKNPTAFYLCASSTAHGTRSSYEQYFGPGTRLTVT.

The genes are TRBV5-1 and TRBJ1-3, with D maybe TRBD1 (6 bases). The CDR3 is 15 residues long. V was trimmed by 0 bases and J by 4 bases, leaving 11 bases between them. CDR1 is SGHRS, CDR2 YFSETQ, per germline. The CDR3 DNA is TGCGCCAGCAGCTTGGCAGGACAGCTGGGAAACACCATATATTTT. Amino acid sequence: CASSLAGQLGNTIYF. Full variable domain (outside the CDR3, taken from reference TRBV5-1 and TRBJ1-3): KAGVTQTPRYLIKTRGQQVTLSCSPISGHRSVSWYQQTPGQGLQFLFEYFSETQRNKGNFPGRFSGRQFSNSRSEMNVSTLELGDSALYLCASSLAGQLGNTIYFGEGSWLTVV.

The CDR3 protein is CASSFQGLQPQHF. The CDR3 nucleotides are TGTGCCAGCAGTTTTCAGGGGTTGCAGCCCCAGCATTTT. The chain joins TRBV12-3 or TRBV12-4 to TRBJ1-5; D possibly corresponds to TRBD1 (6 bases). V gave up 3 bases and J gave up 7 bases, with 10 bases separating them. The CDR3 spans 13 residues.

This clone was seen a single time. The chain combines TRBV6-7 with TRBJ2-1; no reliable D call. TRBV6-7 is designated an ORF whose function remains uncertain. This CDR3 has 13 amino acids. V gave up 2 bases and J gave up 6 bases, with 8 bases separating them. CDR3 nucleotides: TGTGCCAGCAGTTACAAATTGGCCAATGAGCAGTTCTTC. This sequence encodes CASSYKLANEQFF.

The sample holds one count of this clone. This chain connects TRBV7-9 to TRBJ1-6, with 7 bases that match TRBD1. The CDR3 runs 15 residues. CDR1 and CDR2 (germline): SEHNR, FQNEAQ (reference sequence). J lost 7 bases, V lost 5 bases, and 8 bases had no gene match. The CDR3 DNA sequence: TGTGCCAGCAGCCTACAGGGGTCTATGAATTCACCCCTCCACTTT. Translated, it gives CASSLQGSMNSPLHF.

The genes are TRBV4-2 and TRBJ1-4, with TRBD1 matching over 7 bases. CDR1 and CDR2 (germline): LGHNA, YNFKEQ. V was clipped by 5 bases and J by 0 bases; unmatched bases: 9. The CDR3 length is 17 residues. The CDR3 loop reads CASSSTGVSATNEKLFF. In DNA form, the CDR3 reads TGTGCCAGCAGCTCCACAGGGGTCTCAGCAACTAATGAAAAACTGTTTTTT.

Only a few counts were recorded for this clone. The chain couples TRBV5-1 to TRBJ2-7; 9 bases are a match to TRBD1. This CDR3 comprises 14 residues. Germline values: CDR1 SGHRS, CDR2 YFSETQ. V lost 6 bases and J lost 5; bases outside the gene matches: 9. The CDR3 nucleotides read TGCGCCAGCACCTCGGGACAGGGACTCGACGAGCAGTACTTC. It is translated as CASTSGQGLDEQYF.

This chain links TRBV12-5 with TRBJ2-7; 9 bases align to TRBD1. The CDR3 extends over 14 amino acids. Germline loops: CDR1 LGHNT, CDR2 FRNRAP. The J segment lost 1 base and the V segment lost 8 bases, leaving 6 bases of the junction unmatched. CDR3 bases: TGTGCTAGTTACCTAGGGACAGGGTCCTACGAGCAGTACTTC. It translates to CASYLGTGSYEQYF.

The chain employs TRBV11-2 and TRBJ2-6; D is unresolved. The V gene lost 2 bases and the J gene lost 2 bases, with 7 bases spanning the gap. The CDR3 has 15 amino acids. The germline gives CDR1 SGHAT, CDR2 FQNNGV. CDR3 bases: TGTGCCAGCAGCTTATACTGGGCTGGGGCCAACGTCCTGACTTTC. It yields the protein CASSLYWAGANVLTF.

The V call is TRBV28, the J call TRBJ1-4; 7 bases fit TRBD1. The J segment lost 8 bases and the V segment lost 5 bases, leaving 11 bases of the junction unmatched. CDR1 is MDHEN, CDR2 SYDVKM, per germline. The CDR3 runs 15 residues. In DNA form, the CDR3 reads TGTGCCAGCAGTCAGCTAATAGACAGGGACGAAAAACTGTTTTTT. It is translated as CASSQLIDRDEKLFF.